These 18 T cell receptor beta chains were all obtained from the same sample, sequenced in a study of T cells in Graves' hyperthyroidism and ophthalmopathy. What was amplified from RNA transcripts were TCR beta CDR3 regions. The HTBI set primed first-round TCR CDR3 RT-PCR. One entry per CDR3 protein results from TCRdb running MiXCR on the multiplex PCR reads. The profile covers over 550,000 distinct CDR3 sequences, with around 15% appearing a single time and 18% taken by the ten largest. Sequenced sample: blood. The receptor source for this set is a woman aged 18 to 35 with Graves' hyperthyroidism.

This clonotype was observed many times. The chain carries TRBV28 and TRBJ2-3, with D unresolved. Deletions cut 5 bases from V and 0 bases from J, with 15 bases between. CDR1 is MDHEN, CDR2 SYDVKM, per germline. This CDR3 region has 16 residues. This chain's CDR3 is CASSRTRADSTDTQYF. DNA for the CDR3: TGTGCCAGCAGTCGAACCCGGGCTGATAGCACAGATACGCAGTATTTT.

The rearrangement links TRBV6-1 to TRBJ1-5; D might be TRBD1 (5 bases). Germline loops: CDR1 MNHNS, CDR2 SASEGT. The CDR3 is made up of 18 amino acids. The V end lost 6 bases, the J end lost 0 bases, and 21 bases lay between the germline ends. The CDR3 DNA is TGTGCCAGCAGGGCCGGGGGGGGGGGAATATATAGCAATCAGCCCCAGCATTTT. Amino acid sequence: CASRAGGGGIYSNQPQHF.

This clonotype was seen only a few times. This chain joins TRBV28 and TRBJ2-4; tentative D call: TRBD2 (5 bases). The germline CDR1 and CDR2 sequences are MDHEN and SYDVKM. The CDR3 sequence is 18 residues long. Trimming removed 3 bases at V and 7 bases at J, with 25 bases between. The CDR3 sequence: CASSFRLETLPWENIQYF. The CDR3 bases are TGTGCCAGCAGTTTCCGGCTAGAAACCCTCCCGTGGGAGAACATTCAGTACTTC. Supplemented by reference TRBV28 and TRBJ2-4, the full variable domain reads DVKVTQSSRYLVKRTGEKVFLECVQDMDHENMFWYRQDPGLGLRLIYFSYDVKMKEKGDIPEGYSVSREKKERFSLILESASTNQTSMYLCASSFRLETLPWENIQYFGAGTRLSVL.

V and J are TRBV11-2 and TRBJ2-1; D ambiguous. The germline V and J ends were trimmed by 5 bases and 7 bases, with 15 bases remaining between them. Germline lookup yields CDR1 SGHAT and CDR2 FQNNGV. This CDR3 region has 14 residues. The CDR3 sequence is CASSPPNAANEQFF. The CDR3 bases are TGTGCCAGCAGCCCACCCAACGCGGCTAATGAGCAGTTCTTC. Full variable domain (missing parts from reference TRBV11-2 and TRBJ2-1): EAGVAQSPRYKIIEKRQSVAFWCNPISGHATLYWYQQILGQGPKLLIQFQNNGVVDDSQLPKDRFSAERLKGVDSTLKIQPAKLEDSAVYLCASSPPNAANEQFFGPGTRLTVL.

This clonotype was seen a few times. The CDR3 protein is CASSFLRGRGGELFF. DNA of the CDR3: TGCGCCAGCAGCTTCCTCAGGGGGCGAGGCGGGGAGCTGTTTTTT. The chain joins TRBV5-1 to TRBJ2-2, with 8 bases matching TRBD1. The CDR3 contains 15 residues. J was trimmed by 7 bases and V by 2 bases; bases with no gene match: 7. Germline V gene data show CDR1 as SGHRS and CDR2 as YFSETQ.

The rearrangement uses TRBV5-4 and TRBJ1-1, with 7 bases fitting TRBD1. There are 16 residues in the CDR3. From germline, CDR1 is SGHNT and CDR2 YYREEE (reference sequence). J lost 5 bases, V lost 4 bases, and 14 bases had no gene match. In DNA form, the CDR3 reads TGTGCCAGCAGCCGCCTTCCTGACAGGGTGAGGACTGAAGCTTTCTTT. Protein: CASSRLPDRVRTEAFF.

This rearrangement joins TRBV6-1 to TRBJ1-1; 9 bases agree with TRBD1. CDR1 is MNHNS, CDR2 SASEGT, per germline. The CDR3 covers 18 residues. Germline trimming cut 7 bases from V and 4 bases from J; bases unmatched to any gene: 19. The CDR3 spells CASKPPGQGLRWRTEAFF. The CDR3 region has the DNA TGTGCCAGCAAACCTCCGGGACAGGGACTTCGTTGGCGCACTGAAGCTTTCTTT.

The V and J genes are TRBV29-1 and TRBJ2-7; 7 bases are a match to TRBD1. CDR3 length: 11 amino acids. CDR1 and CDR2 from the germline V gene are SQVTM and ANQGSEA. The CDR3 DNA sequence: TGCAGTGGGACAGTCGACTACGAGCAGTACTTC. Translating gives CSGTVDYEQYF.

This clonotype showed up many times. The genes are TRBV6-1 and TRBJ1-2; the D is unclear. The CDR3 extends over 15 amino acids. Trimming left V 3 bases short and J 3 bases short, with 14 bases between. CDR1 is MNHNS and CDR2 is SASEGT in the germline V gene. DNA of the CDR3: TGTGCCAGCAGTGAGGACCTCCTTCGAGACTATGGCTACACCTTC. This encodes CASSEDLLRDYGYTF.

This sequence joins TRBV3-1 and TRBJ1-1; TRBD1 matches 10 bases. V was clipped by 4 bases and J by 6 bases; unmatched bases: 5. Germline CDR1 and CDR2: LGHDT and YNNKEL (reference sequence). This CDR3 has 14 residues. CDR3 sequence reads: CASSPRTGGSEAFF. In DNA, the CDR3 is TGTGCCAGCAGCCCTCGGACAGGGGGATCTGAAGCTTTCTTT.

This clonotype has a count of ten or more. The rearrangement uses TRBV6-2 or TRBV6-3 and TRBJ1-5; possible D gene TRBD1, 6 bases. V was cut by 6 bases and J by 5 bases, with 14 bases left in between. Per germline, CDR1 MNHEY and CDR2 SVGEGT. This CDR3 is built from 14 residues. CDR3 amino acids: CASRPQGGHQPQHF. The CDR3 DNA follows: TGTGCCAGCAGACCACAGGGAGGACATCAGCCCCAGCATTTT.

This clonotype came up many times. V and J are TRBV10-3 and TRBJ1-2, with 10 positions matching TRBD1. CDR3 size: 16 residues. Trimming removed 6 bases from V and 6 bases from J; junction bases left unmatched: 13. CDR1 is ENHRY and CDR2 is SYGVKD in the germline V gene. The CDR3: CAIRPGQGFQMDGYTF. The CDR3 coding sequence is TGTGCCATCAGACCGGGACAGGGGTTCCAGATGGATGGCTACACCTTC.

The sample holds a few counts of this clonotype. V and J are TRBV25-1 and TRBJ2-5; D is undetermined. The CDR3 length is 16 residues. Trimming shortened V by 1 base and J by 1 base, and 13 bases separated the two germline ends. Germline CDR1 reads MGHDK; CDR2 reads SYGVNS. The CDR3 coding sequence is TGTGCCAGCAGTGAATTTAAGGGCTCGGGCCAAGAGACCCAGTACTTC. This codes for CASSEFKGSGQETQYF.

The V and J genes are TRBV3-1 and TRBJ2-2; weak D call: TRBD2 (5 bases). The CDR3 is made up of 16 amino acids. V lost 4 bases and J 7 bases, leaving 19 bases between the germline ends. Germline-derived CDR1 and CDR2 are LGHDT and YNNKEL (reference sequence). In DNA, the CDR3 is TGTGCCAGCAGCCCATCTCCCGGGGTCGGAGGCGGGGAGCTGTTTTTT. Protein sequence: CASSPSPGVGGGELFF.

The V and J genes are TRBV19 and TRBJ1-3; D ambiguous. This CDR3 contains 14 residues. Trimming cost V 3 bases and J 0 bases, with 6 bases left between them. Germline CDR1 LNHDA, CDR2 SQIVND (reference sequence). The CDR3 spells CASSIASSGNTIYF. Here the CDR3 DNA reads TGTGCCAGTAGTATTGCCTCCTCTGGAAACACCATATATTTT.

Turning to this clonotype: Being one base from a much bigger clone, this may be a read error. The rearrangement links TRBV20-1 to TRBJ1-1; D possibly corresponds to TRBD1 (5 bases). Germline CDR1 reads DFQATT; CDR2 reads SNEGSKA (reference sequence). V was shortened by 3 bases and J by 1 base, with 6 bases between the two germline ends. The CDR3 is 12 amino acids. CDR3 bases: TGCAGTGCTAGTCAGGGGAACACTGAAGCTTTCTTT. Protein: CSASQGNTEAFF.

Many counts were recorded for this clonotype. The gene calls are TRBV5-4 and TRBJ1-3; a possible D gene is TRBD1 (5 bases). CDR3 size: 12 residues. The V and J ends lost 4 bases and 7 bases respectively, with 9 bases between them. The germline CDR1 and CDR2 sequences are SGHNT and YYREEE (reference sequence). CDR3 in amino acids: CASSEKGNTIYF. The CDR3 coding sequence is TGTGCCAGCAGCGAGAAGGGGAACACCATATATTTT.

The table lists this clonotype with many counts. V is TRBV18 and J is TRBJ1-2; D is unresolved. CDR1 and CDR2 from the germline V gene are KGHSH and LQKENI. The CDR3 has 14 residues. V lost 0 bases, J lost 6 bases, and 11 bases lay in between. CDR3: CASSPPEGYNGYTF. CDR3 coding DNA: TGTGCCAGCTCACCACCGGAGGGTTACAATGGCTACACCTTC.